This T cell receptor beta chain appears in the sequencing data of a study of monozygotic twins with inflammatory bowel disease. Regarding this clonotype: The antigen is undetermined.

Overall study findings and caveats: Among IBD patients, TCRbeta diversity (inverse Simpson) was lower than in healthy co-twins. Repertoire similarity was not found to differ between concordant and discordant twins, possibly from limited power.

With eight separate reactions per sample, the authors made cDNA. Reprocessing the 5' RACE reads, TCRdb reports a single entry for every CDR3 protein and omits DNA. The listing records approximately 330,000 distinct CDR3 sequences. CDR1 and CDR2 (germline): MNHEY, SMNVEV (reference sequence). CDR3 length equals 14 residues. The J gene is TRBJ2-2, the V gene TRBV27. Material: blood. This clonotype originated in a human donor with ulcerative colitis or Crohn's disease, or a healthy co-twin of an affected twin (not recorded which). CDR3: CASKSQLNTGELFF.